This TCR beta chain originates from a study of T cells in narcolepsy. Profiling relied on immunoSEQ multiplex PCR, and the TCRdb table lists in-frame clones only, not all of them. Here the sample spans tens of thousands of clones, roughly four fifths being singletons. The V end was cut by 3 bases, the J end by 1 base, with 15 bases between. This CDR3 has 16 amino acids. Germline CDR1 and CDR2: SGHAT and FQNNGV. Sequences were obtained from CD45RA- memory CD4+ T cells from PBMCs. The chain has TRBV11-2 and TRBJ2-5; D gene uncertain. The receptor's source is a human donor with narcolepsy. In nucleotides, the CDR3 is TGTGCCAGCAGCTTGGGTAGACGGCCGGGCCAAGAGACCCAGTACTTC. Translating it yields CASSLGRRPGQETQYF.